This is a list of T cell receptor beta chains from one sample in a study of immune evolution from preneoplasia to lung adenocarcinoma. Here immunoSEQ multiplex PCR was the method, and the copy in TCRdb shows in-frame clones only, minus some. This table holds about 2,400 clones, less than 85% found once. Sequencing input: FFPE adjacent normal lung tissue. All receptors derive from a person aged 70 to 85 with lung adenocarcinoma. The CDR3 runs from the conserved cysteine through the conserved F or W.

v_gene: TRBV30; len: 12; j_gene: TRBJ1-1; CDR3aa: CASGQKNTEAFF
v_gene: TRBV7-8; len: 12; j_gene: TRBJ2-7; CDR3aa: CASSPNSYEQYF
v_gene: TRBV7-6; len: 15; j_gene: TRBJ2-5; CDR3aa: CASSLGWGAEETQYF
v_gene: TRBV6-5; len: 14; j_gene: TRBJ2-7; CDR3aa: CASSYTRGSYEQYF
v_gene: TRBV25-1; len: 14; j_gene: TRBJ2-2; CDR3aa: CASGTGTNTGELFF
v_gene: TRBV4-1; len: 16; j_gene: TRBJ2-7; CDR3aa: CASSQDTGGISYEQYF
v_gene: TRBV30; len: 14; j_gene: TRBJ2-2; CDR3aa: CAWEGQTMTGELFF
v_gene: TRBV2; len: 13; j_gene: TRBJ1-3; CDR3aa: CASVRDRGNTIYF
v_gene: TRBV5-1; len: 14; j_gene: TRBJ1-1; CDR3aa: CASSREGGNTEAFF
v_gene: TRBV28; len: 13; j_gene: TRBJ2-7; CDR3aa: CASRRVGGWEQYF
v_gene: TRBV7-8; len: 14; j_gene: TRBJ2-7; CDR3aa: CASSLAGGSYEQYF
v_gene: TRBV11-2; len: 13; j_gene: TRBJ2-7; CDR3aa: CASSLIGQNEQYF
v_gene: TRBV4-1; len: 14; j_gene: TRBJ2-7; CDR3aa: CASSQDSGTYEQYF
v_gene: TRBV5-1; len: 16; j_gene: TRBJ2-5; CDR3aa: CASSLAGARAQETQYF
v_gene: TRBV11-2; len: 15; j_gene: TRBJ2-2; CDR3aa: CASTKRGSNTGELFF
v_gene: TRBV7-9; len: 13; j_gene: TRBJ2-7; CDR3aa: CASSPGGYYEQYF
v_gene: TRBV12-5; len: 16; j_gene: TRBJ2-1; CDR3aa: CASGRGRGGSYNEQFF
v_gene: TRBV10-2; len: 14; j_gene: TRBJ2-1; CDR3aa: CASSERFGVAEQFF
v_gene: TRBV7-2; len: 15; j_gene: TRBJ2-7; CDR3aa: CASSYDGQFAYEQYF
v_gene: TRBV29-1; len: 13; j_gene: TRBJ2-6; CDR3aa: CSTRQGGANVLTF
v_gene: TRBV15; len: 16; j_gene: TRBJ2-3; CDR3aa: CATGLAGALGADTQYF
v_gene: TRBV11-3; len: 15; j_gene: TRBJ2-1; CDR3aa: CASSLVLAGVHEQFF
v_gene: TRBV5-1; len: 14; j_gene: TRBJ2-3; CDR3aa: CASSSGLATDTQYF
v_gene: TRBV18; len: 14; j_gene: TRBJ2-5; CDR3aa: CASSPYRGGETQYF